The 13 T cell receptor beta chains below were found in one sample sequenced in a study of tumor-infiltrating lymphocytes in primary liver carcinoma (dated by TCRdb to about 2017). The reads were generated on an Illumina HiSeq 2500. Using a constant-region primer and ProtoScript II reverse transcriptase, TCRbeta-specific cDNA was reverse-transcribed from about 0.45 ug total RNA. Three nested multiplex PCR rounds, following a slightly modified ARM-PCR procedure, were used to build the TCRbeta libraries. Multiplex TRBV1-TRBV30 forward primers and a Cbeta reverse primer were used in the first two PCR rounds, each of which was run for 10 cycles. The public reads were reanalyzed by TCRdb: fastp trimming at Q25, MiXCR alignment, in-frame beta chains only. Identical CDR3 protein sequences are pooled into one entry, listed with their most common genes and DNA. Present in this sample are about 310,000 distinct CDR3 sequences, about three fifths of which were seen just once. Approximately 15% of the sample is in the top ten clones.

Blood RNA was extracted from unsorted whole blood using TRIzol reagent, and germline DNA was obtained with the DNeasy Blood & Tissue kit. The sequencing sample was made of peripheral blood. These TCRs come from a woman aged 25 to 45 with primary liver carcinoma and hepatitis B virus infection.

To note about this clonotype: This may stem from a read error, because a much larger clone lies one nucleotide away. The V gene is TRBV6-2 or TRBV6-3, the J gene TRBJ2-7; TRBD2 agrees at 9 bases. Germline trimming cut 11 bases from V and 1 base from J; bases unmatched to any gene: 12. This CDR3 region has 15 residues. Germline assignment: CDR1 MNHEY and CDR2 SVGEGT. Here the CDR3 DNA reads TGTGCCTGCACCAAGACTAGCGGAAGTTCCTACGAGCAGTACTTC. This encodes CACTKTSGSSYEQYF.

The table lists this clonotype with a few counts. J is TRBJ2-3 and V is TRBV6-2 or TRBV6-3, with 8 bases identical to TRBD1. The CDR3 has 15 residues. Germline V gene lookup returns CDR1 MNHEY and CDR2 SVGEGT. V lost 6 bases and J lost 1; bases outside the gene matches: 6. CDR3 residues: CASSDPGQGTDTQYF. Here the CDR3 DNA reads TGTGCCAGCAGCGACCCGGGACAGGGCACAGATACGCAGTATTTT.

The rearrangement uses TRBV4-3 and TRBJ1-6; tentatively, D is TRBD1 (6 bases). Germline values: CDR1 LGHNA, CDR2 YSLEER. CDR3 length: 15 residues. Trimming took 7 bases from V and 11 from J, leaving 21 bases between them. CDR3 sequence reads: CASTRTVLGGPPLHF. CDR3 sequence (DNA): TGCGCCAGCACCCGGACTGTTCTAGGGGGTCCACCCCTCCACTTT.

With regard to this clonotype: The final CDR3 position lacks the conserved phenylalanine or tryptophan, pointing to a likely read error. The CDR3 coding sequence is TGTGCCAGCAGTTCGCAGGGTCTAGTCTACGAGCAGTACCTC. The encoded protein is CASSSQGLVYEQYL. The chain has TRBV6-5 and TRBJ2-7; maybe TRBD1 (5 bases). CDR3 length equals 14 residues. Deletions cut 4 bases from V and 3 bases from J, with 13 bases between. The germline V gene has CDR1 MNHEY and CDR2 SVGAGI.

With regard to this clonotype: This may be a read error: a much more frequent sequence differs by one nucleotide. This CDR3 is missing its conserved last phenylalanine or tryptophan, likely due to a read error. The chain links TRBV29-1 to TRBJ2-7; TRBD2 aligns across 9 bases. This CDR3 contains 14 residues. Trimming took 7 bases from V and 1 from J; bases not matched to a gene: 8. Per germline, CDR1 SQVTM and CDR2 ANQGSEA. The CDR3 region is CSALSSGRSYEQYY. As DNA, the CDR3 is TGCAGCGCCCTGAGTAGCGGGAGATCCTACGAGCAGTACTAC.

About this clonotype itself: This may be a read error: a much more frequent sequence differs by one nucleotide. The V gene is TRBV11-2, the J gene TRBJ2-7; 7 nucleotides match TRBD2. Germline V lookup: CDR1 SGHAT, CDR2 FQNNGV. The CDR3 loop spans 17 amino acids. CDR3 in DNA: TGTGCCAGCACCTTAGTAGGTAGCGGGTTGAGCTCCTACGAGCAGTACTTC. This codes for CASTLVGSGLSSYEQYF.

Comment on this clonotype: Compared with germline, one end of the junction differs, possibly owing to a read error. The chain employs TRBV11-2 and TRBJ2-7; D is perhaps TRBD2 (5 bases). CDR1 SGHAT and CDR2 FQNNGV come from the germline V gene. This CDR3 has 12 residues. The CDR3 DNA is TGTGCCAGCAGCTTAACTAGTGGCGAGCAGCACTTC. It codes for CASSLTSGEQHF.

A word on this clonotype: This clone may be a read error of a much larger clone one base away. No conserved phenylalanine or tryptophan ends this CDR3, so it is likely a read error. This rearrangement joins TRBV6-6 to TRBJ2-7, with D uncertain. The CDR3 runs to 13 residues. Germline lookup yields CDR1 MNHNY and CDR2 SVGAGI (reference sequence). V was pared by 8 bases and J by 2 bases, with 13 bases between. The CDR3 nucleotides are TGTGCCAGCGGAACAGCGCCAACCTACGAGCAGTACCTC. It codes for CASGTAPTYEQYL.

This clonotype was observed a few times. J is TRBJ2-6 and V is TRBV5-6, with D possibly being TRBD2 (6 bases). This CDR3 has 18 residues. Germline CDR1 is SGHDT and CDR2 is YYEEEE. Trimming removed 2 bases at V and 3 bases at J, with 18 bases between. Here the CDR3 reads CASSLMTAPGVGANVLTF. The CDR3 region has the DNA TGTGCCAGCAGCTTAATGACAGCGCCGGGGGTTGGGGCCAACGTCCTGACTTTC.

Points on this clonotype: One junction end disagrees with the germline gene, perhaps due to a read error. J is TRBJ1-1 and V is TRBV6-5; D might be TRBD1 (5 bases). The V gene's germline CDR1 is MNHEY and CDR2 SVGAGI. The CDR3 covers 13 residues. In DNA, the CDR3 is TGTGCCAGCAGTTACAGGGGTGGCGCTGAAGCCTTCTTT. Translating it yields CASSYRGGAEAFF.

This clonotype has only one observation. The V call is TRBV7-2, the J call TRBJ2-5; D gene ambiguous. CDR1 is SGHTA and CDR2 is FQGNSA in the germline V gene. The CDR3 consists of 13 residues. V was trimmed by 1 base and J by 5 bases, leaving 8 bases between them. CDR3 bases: TGTGCCAGCAGCTTAGACCACCTGGAGACCCAGTACTTC. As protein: CASSLDHLETQYF.

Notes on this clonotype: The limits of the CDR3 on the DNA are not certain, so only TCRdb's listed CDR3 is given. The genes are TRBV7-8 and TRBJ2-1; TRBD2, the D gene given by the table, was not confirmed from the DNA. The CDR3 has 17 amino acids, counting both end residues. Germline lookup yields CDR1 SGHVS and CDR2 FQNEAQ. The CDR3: CASSRGWASGSYNEQVF.

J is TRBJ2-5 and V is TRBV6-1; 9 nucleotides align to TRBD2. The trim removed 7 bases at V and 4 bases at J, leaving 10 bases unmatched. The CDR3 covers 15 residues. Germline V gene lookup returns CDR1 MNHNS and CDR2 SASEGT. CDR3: CASKACSGRGETQYF. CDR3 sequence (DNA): TGTGCCAGCAAGGCATGTAGCGGGAGAGGAGAGACCCAGTACTTC.